This T cell receptor (beta chain) emerged from a study of cytomegalovirus exposure and HLA in healthy donors. Study overall: Researchers previously reported finding fewer than 120 million unique TCR beta sequences from approximately 200 million T cells. Genotyping showed roughly 86% of roughly 390 donors falling in the Caucasian-associated ancestry cluster. Study findings and constraints: A link between a missense DCLRE1C variant and TCR beta V- and J-gene trimming emerged from a later analysis.

To note about this clone: Antigen: not known.

The PCR ran on 60 Vbeta and 13 Jbeta primers. Profiled with immunoSEQ multiplex PCR; TCRdb holds only in-frame clones, not every one. Of fewer than 150,000 clones in the sample, about four fifths were seen once. The germline gives CDR1 SGHRS, CDR2 YFSETQ. The CDR3 is 16 amino acids. V was clipped by 3 bases and J by 2 bases; unmatched bases: 4. This clonotype was sampled from a male donor in good health and CMV-seronegative. The sequenced material came from PBMCs. This chain uses TRBV5-1 with TRBJ2-3; 12 nucleotides align to TRBD2. DNA of the CDR3: TGCGCCAGCAGCTCGGGGACTAGCGGGTCCACAGATACGCAGTATTTT. This gives the protein CASSSGTSGSTDTQYF.